This TCR beta chain was sequenced for a study of blood T cell repertoires in COVID-19. Study summary: The samples span acute and convalescent COVID-19 from the United States, Italy and Spain. PBMCs, B-cell-depleted T cells, or T cells provided the cDNA or gDNA that made up the material.

In germline, CDR1 is SNHLY, CDR2 FYNNEI. V was clipped by 4 bases and J by 6 bases, with 10 bases between them. The CDR3 has 12 amino acids. In the original workflow: Reference gene primer amplification yielded estimated nucleated cell counts. The data were produced by immunoSEQ multiplex PCR, yet TCRdb's version contains in-frame clones alone and is incomplete. Clonal size and the V and J genes are those of that table, whereas D and trimming came from the DNA. This table holds 100,000 to 150,000 clones, 84% found once. The material sequenced was peripheral blood. The receptor's source is a woman aged 25 to 39 who had recovered from COVID-19. The V call is TRBV2, the J call TRBJ2-7; D might be TRBD1 (5 bases). CDR3 bases: TGTGCCAGCAGTGTTGGGGCGGCCGAGCAGTACTTC. This encodes CASSVGAAEQYF.